Below are 26 T cell receptor beta chains sequenced from a single sample in a study of spatial heterogeneity in lung cancer. MiXCR, applied by TCRdb to the 5' RACE reads, yields one record per CDR3 protein. Among approximately 11,000 distinct CDR3 sequences listed, about 4% were seen once. The time point here: sample taken at primary tumor resection. Sequencing used PBMCs, obtained at surgery. Source of these receptors: a female donor with early-stage non-small cell lung cancer.

This clonotype was found many times. This sequence joins TRBV10-3 and TRBJ2-7; 8 bases fit TRBD1. Germline CDR1 ENHRY, CDR2 SYGVKD. This CDR3 has 14 residues. Trimming took 4 bases from V and 4 from J; bases not matched to a gene: 6. The CDR3 DNA follows: TGTGCCATCAGTGCGGACAGGGTGGGGTACGAGCAGTACTTC. Translation: CAISADRVGYEQYF.

This clonotype was observed many times. The CDR3 here is CASSSTPGTGSEQYF. CDR3 DNA sequence: TGTGCCAGCAGTTCGACTCCCGGGACAGGGTCCGAGCAGTACTTC. V and J are TRBV6-6 and TRBJ2-7, with TRBD1 matching 9 bases. V was clipped by 4 bases and J by 6 bases; unmatched bases: 10. Germline V gene sequence: CDR1 MNHNY, CDR2 SVGAGI (reference sequence). The CDR3 length is 15 residues.

This clonotype was counted ten times or more. The rearrangement joins TRBV29-1 to TRBJ1-1; no reliable D call. V gave up 3 bases and J gave up 7 bases, with 15 bases separating them. The CDR3 runs to 13 residues. The germline CDR1 and CDR2 sequences are SQVTM and ANQGSEA. DNA of the CDR3: TGCAGCGTTGAGACCACGAGGGCAGGTGAAGCTTTCTTT. This gives the protein CSVETTRAGEAFF.

This clonotype has ten or more counts. J is TRBJ2-1 and V is TRBV4-2; 8 positions agree with TRBD1. The V segment lost 2 bases and the J segment 8 bases; nucleotides outside the gene matches: 11. This CDR3 spans 16 amino acids. From germline, CDR1 is LGHNA and CDR2 YNFKEQ. This CDR3 is CASSQRTGLGGDEQFF. CDR3 sequence (DNA): TGTGCCAGCAGCCAACGGACAGGGCTTGGCGGGGATGAGCAGTTCTTC.

This clonotype was seen at least ten times. This sequence joins TRBV20-1 and TRBJ1-1; 7 bases fit TRBD1. V was pared by 5 bases and J by 0 bases, with 9 bases of the junction left unmatched. This CDR3 is built from 15 residues. Germline CDR1 and CDR2: DFQATT and SNEGSKA (reference sequence). The CDR3 nucleotides are TGCAGTGCTCAGGGGGGGAGGGCTGTGAACACTGAAGCTTTCTTT. This translates into CSAQGGRAVNTEAFF.

There are many counts of this clonotype. The CDR3 DNA is TGTGCCAGCAGCTTAGGTGGCGGGGGGGCCGGCGAGCAGTACTTC. Residues: CASSLGGGGAGEQYF. This chain links TRBV7-9 with TRBJ2-7; 9 positions match TRBD2. Germline CDR1 SEHNR, CDR2 FQNEAQ (reference sequence). This CDR3 is 15 amino acids long. V lost 1 base, J lost 6 bases, and 7 bases stayed unmatched.

This clonotype was seen at least ten times. The CDR3 is CASSPRDRNSPLHF. The CDR3 coding sequence is TGCGCCAGCAGCCCCCGGGACAGGAATTCACCCCTCCACTTT. The chain is built from TRBV5-1 and TRBJ1-6, with 8 bases fitting TRBD1. Germline CDR1 reads SGHRS; CDR2 reads YFSETQ. The ends lost 4 bases at V and 7 bases at J; junction bases unmatched: 4. This CDR3 is built from 14 residues. Supplemented by reference TRBV5-1 and TRBJ1-6, the full variable domain reads KAGVTQTPRYLIKTRGQQVTLSCSPISGHRSVSWYQQTPGQGLQFLFEYFSETQRNKGNFPGRFSGRQFSNSRSEMNVSTLELGDSALYLCASSPRDRNSPLHFGNGTRLTVT.

This clonotype came up a few times. J is TRBJ2-6 and V is TRBV7-2, with D maybe TRBD2 (6 bases). This CDR3 has 16 residues. CDR1 and CDR2 from the germline V gene are SGHTA and FQGNSA. Trimming removed 5 bases at V and 2 bases at J, with 13 bases between. The CDR3 spells CASSHSGPPGANVLTF. As DNA, the CDR3 is TGTGCCAGCAGCCATAGCGGACCGCCTGGGGCCAACGTCCTGACTTTC.

This clonotype was observed at least ten times. The chain couples TRBV28 to TRBJ2-7; D perhaps matches TRBD1 (5 bases). V lost 6 bases and J 5 bases, leaving 14 bases between the germline ends. Germline-derived CDR1 and CDR2 are MDHEN and SYDVKM. CDR3 length equals 13 residues. The CDR3 region has the DNA TGTGCCAGCAGCTCTAGACAGTCCCACGAGCAGTACTTC. Its translation is CASSSRQSHEQYF.

This clonotype was picked up many times. The V call is TRBV7-9, the J call TRBJ1-1, with 7 bases aligning to TRBD1. The CDR3 totals 14 residues. Germline CDR1 and CDR2: SEHNR and FQNEAQ (reference sequence). J gave up 0 bases and V 5 bases, and 3 bases lay outside the gene matches. The CDR3: CASSQGQLNTEAFF. CDR3 nucleotide sequence: TGTGCCAGCAGCCAGGGACAGTTGAACACTGAAGCTTTCTTT.

This clonotype appeared many times. V usage is TRBV5-1 and J usage is TRBJ2-2; D is perhaps TRBD1 (5 bases). V was trimmed by 4 bases and J by 6 bases, leaving 19 bases between them. CDR1 SGHRS and CDR2 YFSETQ come from the germline V gene. The CDR3 is 16 amino acids. CDR3 region: CASSILAGMKSGELFF. CDR3 DNA sequence: TGCGCCAGCAGCATTTTGGCAGGGATGAAGTCCGGGGAGCTGTTTTTT.

The rearrangement links TRBV5-8 to TRBJ2-7; TRBD1 is a possible D gene (6 bases). The CDR3 consists of 15 residues. Germline values: CDR1 SGHTS, CDR2 YDEGEE. The ends were cut back, 0 bases at V and 3 bases at J, with 13 bases in the middle. The CDR3 region is CASSLAVGGLYEQYF. CDR3 nucleotides: TGTGCCAGCAGCTTGGCCGTAGGGGGTCTCTACGAGCAGTACTTC.

This clonotype showed up many times. The rearrangement joins TRBV6-2 or TRBV6-3 to TRBJ2-1; 9 positions match TRBD1. Germline V lookup: CDR1 MNHEY, CDR2 SVGEGT. The CDR3 covers 16 residues. V trimming: 1 base; J trimming: 3 bases; junction bases outside the gene matches: 4. The CDR3 DNA reads as TGTGCCAGCAGTTACTACCAGACAGGGGGCTACAATGAGCAGTTCTTC. It yields the protein CASSYYQTGGYNEQFF.

This clonotype was picked up many times. V gene TRBV12-3 or TRBV12-4 combines with J gene TRBJ2-2; D not resolved. Trimming shortened V by 2 bases and J by 7 bases, and 5 bases separated the two germline ends. The CDR3 spans 12 residues. Here the CDR3 DNA reads TGTGCCAGCAGTTTATTAGTCGGGGAGCTGTTTTTT. It is translated as CASSLLVGELFF.

This clonotype was seen at least ten times. CDR3 coding DNA: TGTGCCAGCAGTTACCACCCGGGTGCAGATACGCAGTATTTT. Translated, it gives CASSYHPGADTQYF. The chain links TRBV12-3 or TRBV12-4 to TRBJ2-3, with D hard to call. The V end lost 4 bases, the J end lost 4 bases, and 12 bases lay between the germline ends. The CDR3 covers 14 residues.

This clonotype was recorded many times. The chain links TRBV9 to TRBJ2-7; a possible D gene is TRBD1 (6 bases). CDR1 SGDLS and CDR2 YYNGEE come from the germline V gene. The V gene lost 3 bases and the J gene lost 2 bases, with 15 bases spanning the gap. The CDR3 contains 15 residues. The CDR3 region is CASSGSGSGAYEQYF. The CDR3 DNA is TGTGCCAGCAGCGGTAGTGGGTCAGGGGCCTACGAGCAGTACTTC.

This clonotype was detected ten times or more. This chain uses TRBV7-2 with TRBJ2-3; maybe TRBD1 (6 bases). The CDR3 is 18 residues long. Trimming removed 5 bases at V and 4 bases at J, with 25 bases between. Germline CDR1 and CDR2: SGHTA and FQGNSA. The CDR3 nucleotides read TGTGCCAGCAGCGGACGAGGGGGACGACGATCTGGGGCAGATACGCAGTATTTT. Translation gives CASSGRGGRRSGADTQYF.

The table lists this clonotype with many counts. The chain uses TRBV5-6 and TRBJ2-2; D unresolved. V lost 4 bases and J lost 5, with 9 bases in between. Germline values: CDR1 SGHDT, CDR2 YYEEEE. This CDR3 is built from 13 residues. Here the CDR3 reads CASSGRPTGELFF. As DNA, the CDR3 is TGTGCCAGCAGCGGAAGACCGACCGGGGAGCTGTTTTTT.

This clonotype was seen at least ten times. The V call is TRBV5-1, the J call TRBJ2-3, with a weak D call TRBD1 (5 bases). This CDR3 comprises 14 residues. The germline V gene has CDR1 SGHRS and CDR2 YFSETQ. The ends were cut back, 0 bases at V and 4 bases at J, with 9 bases in the middle. Here the CDR3 reads CASSLGDSSDTQYF. Here the CDR3 DNA reads TGCGCCAGCAGCTTGGGTGACAGTTCAGATACGCAGTATTTT. The full variable domain, in which reference TRBV5-1 and TRBJ2-3 provide the parts outside the CDR3, is KAGVTQTPRYLIKTRGQQVTLSCSPISGHRSVSWYQQTPGQGLQFLFEYFSETQRNKGNFPGRFSGRQFSNSRSEMNVSTLELGDSALYLCASSLGDSSDTQYFGPGTRLTVL.

This rearrangement joins TRBV5-4 to TRBJ2-7, with a tentative D call TRBD2 (6 bases). Germline CDR1 reads SGHNT; CDR2 reads YYREEE (reference sequence). This CDR3 region has 16 residues. The germline V and J ends were trimmed by 3 bases and 1 base, with 17 bases remaining between them. The CDR3 DNA is TGTGCCAGCAGCTCACTAGGGCGGGGCAAGTCCTACGAGCAGTACTTC. It codes for CASSSLGRGKSYEQYF. The full variable domain, with the rest looked up from reference TRBV5-4 and TRBJ2-7, is ETGVTQSPTHLIKTRGQQVTLRCSSQSGHNTVSWYQQALGQGPQFIFQYYREEENGRGNFPPRFSGLQFPNYSSELNVNALELDDSALYLCASSSLGRGKSYEQYFGPGTRLTVT.

In this sample, this clonotype turned up many times. The chain employs TRBV3-1 and TRBJ1-6; D is undetermined. The germline gives CDR1 LGHDT, CDR2 YNNKEL (reference sequence). There are 13 residues in the CDR3. The V gene lost 4 bases and the J gene lost 9 bases, with 10 bases spanning the gap. CDR3 loop: CASSLGAGSPLHF. Written as DNA, the CDR3 is TGTGCCAGCAGCCTCGGCGCCGGTTCACCCCTCCACTTT.

This clonotype has a count of ten or more. The genes are TRBV19 and TRBJ2-5; TRBD2 might be the D (6 bases). The CDR3 has 14 residues. Germline CDR1 LNHDA, CDR2 SQIVND (reference sequence). The ends were cut back, 3 bases at V and 4 bases at J, with 12 bases in the middle. The CDR3 DNA follows: TGTGCCAGTAGTATGGGGGGAGGCAGAGAGACCCAGTACTTC. As protein: CASSMGGGRETQYF.

The V call is TRBV7-2, the J call TRBJ2-3; D remains ambiguous. This CDR3 contains 15 residues. Trimming pared 3 bases from V and 0 bases from J, leaving 10 bases between. Per germline, CDR1 SGHTA and CDR2 FQGNSA. The CDR3 coding sequence is TGTGCCAGCAGCTTCCGCCCAACCAGCACAGATACGCAGTATTTT. Translation gives CASSFRPTSTDTQYF. The full variable domain, in which reference TRBV7-2 and TRBJ2-3 provide the parts outside the CDR3, is GAGVSQSPSNKVTEKGKDVELRCDPISGHTALYWYRQSLGQGLEFLIYFQGNSAPDKSGLPSDRFSAERTGGSVSTLTIQRTQQEDSAVYLCASSFRPTSTDTQYFGPGTRLTVL.

This clonotype was detected a few times. The V and J genes are TRBV7-2 and TRBJ2-7, with 11 bases fitting TRBD1. From germline, CDR1 is SGHTA and CDR2 FQGNSA. The CDR3 is 14 residues long. V gave up 6 bases and J gave up 3 bases; unmatched junction bases: 4. The CDR3 loop reads CASRGGTGGYEQYF. DNA of the CDR3: TGTGCCAGCAGAGGGGGGACAGGGGGCTACGAGCAGTACTTC.

This clonotype was picked up many times. The chain joins TRBV20-1 to TRBJ2-3; D ambiguous. The CDR3 loop spans 12 amino acids. The germline V and J ends were trimmed by 6 bases and 0 bases, with 7 bases remaining between them. Germline assignment: CDR1 DFQATT and CDR2 SNEGSKA (reference sequence). The CDR3 DNA sequence: TGCAGTGCAGCTCCAAGCACAGATACGCAGTATTTT. Amino acids: CSAAPSTDTQYF.

This chain joins TRBV6-6 and TRBJ2-5; no clear D gene. The CDR3 totals 13 residues. With 2 bases removed from V and 0 bases from J, the gap between germline ends came to 4 bases. Germline V gene sequence: CDR1 MNHNY, CDR2 SVGAGI (reference sequence). CDR3 sequence reads: CASSYGHQETQYF. DNA for the CDR3: TGTGCCAGCAGTTACGGACACCAAGAGACCCAGTACTTC.